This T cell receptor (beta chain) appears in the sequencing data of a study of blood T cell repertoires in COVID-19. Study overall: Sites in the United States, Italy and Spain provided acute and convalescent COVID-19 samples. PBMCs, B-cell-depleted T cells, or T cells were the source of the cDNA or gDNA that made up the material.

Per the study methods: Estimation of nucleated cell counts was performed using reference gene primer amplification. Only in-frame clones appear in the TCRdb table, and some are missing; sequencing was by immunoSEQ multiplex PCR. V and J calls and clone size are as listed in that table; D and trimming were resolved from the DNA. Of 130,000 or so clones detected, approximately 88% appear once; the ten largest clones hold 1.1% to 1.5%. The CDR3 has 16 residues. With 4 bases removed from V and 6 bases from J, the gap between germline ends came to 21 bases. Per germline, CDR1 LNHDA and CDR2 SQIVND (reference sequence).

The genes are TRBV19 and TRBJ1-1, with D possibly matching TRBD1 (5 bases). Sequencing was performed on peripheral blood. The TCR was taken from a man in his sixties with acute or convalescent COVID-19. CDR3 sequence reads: CASSSAFGRGAPEAFF. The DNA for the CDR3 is TGTGCCAGTAGTAGCGCTTTTGGGAGGGGTGCGCCTGAAGCTTTCTTT.